This entry lists 12 T cell receptor beta chains sequenced from one sample in a study of identical twins. One entry per CDR3 protein, called by TCRdb with MiXCR from the 5' RACE reads. Of roughly 1.6 million distinct CDR3 sequences in the sample, about 32% were seen once. The sequenced sample consisted of cord blood. Receptor source: a newborn girl in good health.

The chain joins TRBV29-1 to TRBJ1-2; D perhaps matches TRBD1 (6 bases). The V end was cut by 2 bases, the J end by 1 base, with 11 bases between. The CDR3 has 14 amino acids. CDR1 is SQVTM, CDR2 ANQGSEA, per germline. Written as DNA, the CDR3 is TGCAGCGTTGAATCGGGGGCAGTTAACTATGGCTACACCTTC. Amino acids: CSVESGAVNYGYTF.

This clonotype was recorded a few times. The genes are TRBV6-2 or TRBV6-3 and TRBJ2-1, with D possibly matching TRBD2 (5 bases). Germline V gene lookup returns CDR1 MNHEY and CDR2 SVGEGT. This CDR3 contains 16 residues. Trimming removed 0 bases at V and 0 bases at J, with 9 bases between. CDR3 sequence reads: CASSYSPGSSYNEQFF. DNA for the CDR3: TGTGCCAGCAGTTACTCGCCGGGGAGCTCCTACAATGAGCAGTTCTTC.

This chain joins TRBV20-1 and TRBJ2-7; 9 nucleotides line up with TRBD2. With V trimmed by 1 base and J by 3 bases, 10 bases remained unmatched. Germline V lookup: CDR1 DFQATT, CDR2 SNEGSKA (reference sequence). The CDR3 sequence is 16 residues long. The CDR3 loop is CSARVSGTSYNYEQYF. DNA for the CDR3: TGCAGTGCTAGAGTTTCCGGGACTAGCTATAACTACGAGCAGTACTTC.

The chain couples TRBV2 to TRBJ1-1; TRBD1 aligns across 8 bases. The germline gives CDR1 SNHLY, CDR2 FYNNEI. V shed 6 bases and J 4 bases; nucleotides not matched to a gene: 10. CDR3 length equals 15 residues. The CDR3 DNA reads as TGTGCCAGCAGAGGACTACAGGGGGGAGGCACTGAAGCTTTCTTT. This translates into CASRGLQGGGTEAFF.

This chain uses TRBV12-3 or TRBV12-4 with TRBJ2-2, with a weak D call TRBD1 (6 bases). V was clipped by 2 bases and J by 4 bases, with 11 bases between them. The CDR3 loop spans 15 amino acids. CDR3 sequence (DNA): TGTGCCAGCAGTTTACTGGGGGCGGGCACCGGGGAGCTGTTTTTT. As protein: CASSLLGAGTGELFF.

This clonotype was counted between two and nine times. Compared with germline, one end of the junction differs, possibly owing to a read error. The chain carries TRBV13 and TRBJ2-1, with D perhaps TRBD1 (6 bases). The CDR3 loop spans 17 amino acids. The germline V gene encodes CDR1 PRHDT and CDR2 FYEKMQ (reference sequence). The DNA for the CDR3 is TGTGCCAGCAGCTACCGGGACACCCTTGTCTCCTACGATGAGCAGTTCTTC. Encoded protein: CASSYRDTLVSYDEQFF.

V usage is TRBV27 and J usage is TRBJ2-7, with 8 bases that match TRBD1. Germline V gene data show CDR1 as MNHEY and CDR2 as SMNVEV (reference sequence). The ends lost 5 bases at V and 3 bases at J; junction bases unmatched: 9. This CDR3 is built from 15 residues. CDR3 sequence (DNA): TGTGCCAGCAGTCCTCGGGGACAGGCTCGCTACGAGCAGTACTTC. This sequence encodes CASSPRGQARYEQYF.

The genes are TRBV29-1 and TRBJ2-7, with 12 bases matching TRBD2. The trim removed 5 bases at V and 0 bases at J, leaving 2 bases unmatched. This CDR3 region has 14 residues. Germline CDR1 is SQVTM and CDR2 is ANQGSEA. The chain's CDR3 is CSVRTSGASYEQYF. CDR3 nucleotide sequence: TGCAGCGTTCGGACTAGCGGGGCCTCCTACGAGCAGTACTTC.

In its sample, this clonotype was seen a few times. This sequence joins TRBV27 and TRBJ2-2; D may be TRBD2 (6 bases). CDR1 and CDR2 from the germline V gene are MNHEY and SMNVEV (reference sequence). This CDR3 is built from 17 residues. Trimming stripped 4 bases from V and 4 bases from J, with 19 bases between. DNA for the CDR3: TGTGCCAGCAGTTCCACTAGGGTGGCTAGCGTCACCGGGGAGCTGTTTTTT. It encodes CASSSTRVASVTGELFF.

A few counts support this clonotype. This sequence joins TRBV7-2 and TRBJ1-6; TRBD1 agrees at 12 bases. The V gene end was trimmed by 1 base and the J gene end by 8 bases; junction bases not matched to a gene: 3. The CDR3 contains 16 residues. CDR1 and CDR2 (germline): SGHTA, FQGNSA. CDR3 residues: CASSLEGQGAHSPLHF. As DNA, the CDR3 is TGTGCCAGCAGCTTAGAGGGACAGGGGGCTCATTCACCCCTCCACTTT.

This clonotype showed up many times. The chain has TRBV29-1 and TRBJ2-3; no reliable D call. Per the germline V gene, CDR1 is SQVTM and CDR2 is ANQGSEA. This CDR3 is 16 amino acids long. Between the trimmed V and J ends, which lost 4 bases and 3 bases, there was a span of 20 bases. CDR3 coding DNA: TGCAGCGTTGCTGTCTGGTCTCGTAAGTTGACAGATACGCAGTATTTT. This translates into CSVAVWSRKLTDTQYF.

This clonotype was found a few times. The rearrangement uses TRBV5-1 and TRBJ2-3; TRBD2 matches 14 bases. Germline trimming cut 3 bases from V and 0 bases from J; bases unmatched to any gene: 6. Germline V gene data show CDR1 as SGHRS and CDR2 as YFSETQ. The CDR3 consists of 18 residues. The CDR3: CASSWGTSGGTSTDTQYF. The DNA for the CDR3 is TGCGCCAGCAGCTGGGGGACTAGCGGGGGCACTAGCACAGATACGCAGTATTTT.